A selection of T cell receptor beta chains follows, all from one sample in a study of human T cells and chemical hapten exposure. TCRdb fed the RACE reads into MiXCR, producing one record per CDR3 protein. The repertoire holds over 35,000 distinct CDR3 sequences, with around 3.6% as singletons. Sequencing used whole blood. These receptors were collected from a human donor in good health. Some clones in this sample may be carry-over from other donors' samples. CDR3s include the opening cysteine and the closing phenylalanine or tryptophan. A D gene is named only where the DNA matches it firmly. Part of the rows lack a size; the others show once, few, many or a class for expanded clones.

TRBV27	many	TRBD2	TRBJ2-7	CASSLGLASSSYEQYF
TRBV2	many	-	TRBJ2-2	CASSAEGGTGELFF
TRBV6-5	many	TRBD2	TRBJ2-1	CASSYSAGVAEQFF
TRBV7-8	many	-	TRBJ1-3	CASSLVALGNTIYF
TRBV24-1	many	-	TRBJ1-4	CATSPGNEKLFF
TRBV19	-	-	TRBJ1-4	CASSIPRGEKLFF
TRBV10-3	-	TRBD2	TRBJ2-3	CAISEWTSGKDTQYF
TRBV13	-	-	TRBJ1-2	CASSSAGIPYGYTF
TRBV7-9	many	TRBD1	TRBJ2-1	CASSPTATGGAQFF
TRBV6-6	many	-	TRBJ2-3	CASSFSPGPAYLVQYF